This T cell receptor (beta chain) comes out of a study of blood T cell repertoires in COVID-19. The CDR3 totals 14 residues. Trimming cost V 6 bases and J 9 bases; bases outside gene matches: 10. The V gene's germline CDR1 is SGHAT and CDR2 FQDESV (reference sequence). In the original workflow: Counts of nucleated cells, estimated from reference gene primer amplification, were obtained. Sequencing was performed with immunoSEQ multiplex PCR; in TCRdb, only in-frame clones are kept and a portion is missing. That table gives V, J and clone size, and the DNA gave D and trimming. The sample carries a few hundred thousand clones, around 90% recorded once.

The sample was peripheral blood. This chain connects TRBV11-1 to TRBJ2-1; 8 nucleotides line up with TRBD2. This TCR was sampled from a man between 18 and 35 years old with active or convalescent COVID-19. CDR3 in DNA: TGTGCCAGCAGGGTAGCGGGACTCTACGGTGAGCAGTTCTTC. Translation gives CASRVAGLYGEQFF.